This is a list of T cell receptor beta chains from one sample in a study of T cells in Graves' hyperthyroidism and ophthalmopathy. A single record per CDR3 protein comes from TCRdb applying MiXCR to the multiplex PCR reads. Of 600,000 to 800,000 distinct CDR3 sequences detected, around 40% appear once; the ten largest clones hold around 30%. Sequences were obtained from blood. The receptors were sampled from a woman in her thirties or forties with Graves' hyperthyroidism. Each CDR3 is given with its conserved first and last residue. The order of the fields is D gene, J gene, V gene, clone size, CDR3 protein, CDR3 DNA. D genes are given only for firm matches. Not all rows give a size; the values are once, few, many and, for expanded clones, a class.

d_gene: NA; j_gene: TRBJ2-6; v_gene: TRBV20-1; abundance: many; CDR3aa: CSARTSGVSGANVLTF; CDR3nt: TGCAGTGCTAGAACGTCAGGGGTTAGTGGGGCCAACGTCCTGACTTTC
d_gene: NA; j_gene: TRBJ1-2; v_gene: TRBV4-1; abundance: many; CDR3aa: CASSQVQDYGYTF; CDR3nt: TGCGCCAGCAGCCAAGTCCAGGACTATGGCTACACCTTC
d_gene: TRBD2; j_gene: TRBJ2-5; v_gene: TRBV10-2; abundance: NA; CDR3aa: CASSPAGESETQYF; CDR3nt: TGCGCCAGCAGCCCAGCGGGGGAGAGTGAGACCCAGTACTTC
d_gene: TRBD1; j_gene: TRBJ2-3; v_gene: TRBV7-9; abundance: NA; CDR3aa: CASSLRQGVTDTQYF; CDR3nt: TGTGCCAGCAGCTTAAGACAGGGGGTAACAGATACGCAGTATTTT
d_gene: TRBD1; j_gene: TRBJ1-1; v_gene: TRBV14; abundance: many; CDR3aa: CASSQRQGGIRTEAFF; CDR3nt: TGTGCCAGCAGCCAACGGCAGGGGGGAATAAGGACTGAAGCTTTCTTT
d_gene: TRBD1; j_gene: TRBJ2-5; v_gene: TRBV7-2; abundance: many; CDR3aa: CASSLGGDRGETQYF; CDR3nt: TGTGCCAGCAGCTTAGGGGGGGACAGGGGAGAGACCCAGTACTTC
d_gene: NA; j_gene: TRBJ1-5; v_gene: TRBV10-1; abundance: NA; CDR3aa: CASSLSRTGNQPQHF; CDR3nt: TGTGCCAGCTCACTATCTAGGACGGGCAATCAGCCCCAGCATTTT
d_gene: NA; j_gene: TRBJ2-4; v_gene: TRBV6-9; abundance: NA; CDR3aa: CASSYGDIQYF; CDR3nt: TGTGCCAGCAGTTATGGGGACATTCAGTACTTC
d_gene: NA; j_gene: TRBJ2-7; v_gene: TRBV3-1; abundance: NA; CDR3aa: CASSHGRRDLYEQYF; CDR3nt: TGTGCCAGCAGCCATGGGCGACGGGACTTATACGAGCAGTACTTC
d_gene: TRBD1; j_gene: TRBJ1-5; v_gene: TRBV15; abundance: few; CDR3aa: CATSRGQGVGQPQHF; CDR3nt: TGTGCCACCAGCAGAGGACAGGGTGTCGGTCAGCCCCAGCATTTT
d_gene: TRBD2; j_gene: TRBJ2-2; v_gene: TRBV2; abundance: many; CDR3aa: CASRWREATGELFF; CDR3nt: TGTGCCAGCCGCTGGCGGGAGGCGACCGGGGAGCTGTTTTTT
d_gene: NA; j_gene: TRBJ2-7; v_gene: TRBV5-1; abundance: NA; CDR3aa: CASSLGANFPYEQYF; CDR3nt: TGCGCCAGCAGCTTGGGGGCCAATTTTCCCTACGAGCAGTACTTC
d_gene: NA; j_gene: TRBJ1-1; v_gene: TRBV29-1; abundance: NA; CDR3aa: CSSFDRRLEAFF; CDR3nt: TGCAGCAGTTTCGACAGGAGACTTGAAGCTTTCTTT
d_gene: NA; j_gene: TRBJ1-5; v_gene: TRBV7-9; abundance: NA; CDR3aa: CASSRWGGQSQHF; CDR3nt: TGTGCCAGCAGCCGCTGGGGAGGCCAGTCCCAGCATTTT
d_gene: TRBD1; j_gene: TRBJ1-1; v_gene: TRBV7-9; abundance: many; CDR3aa: CASSVRQGETEAFF; CDR3nt: TGTGCCAGCAGCGTGAGGCAGGGGGAGACTGAAGCTTTCTTT
d_gene: NA; j_gene: TRBJ2-5; v_gene: TRBV5-1; abundance: NA; CDR3aa: CASSLGSDQETQYF; CDR3nt: TGCGCCAGCAGCTTGGGTAGCGACCAAGAGACCCAGTACTTC
d_gene: NA; j_gene: TRBJ1-1; v_gene: TRBV10-2; abundance: NA; CDR3aa: CASRAWISTEAFF; CDR3nt: TGCGCCAGCAGGGCCTGGATCTCAACTGAAGCTTTCTTT
d_gene: NA; j_gene: TRBJ1-5; v_gene: TRBV19; abundance: NA; CDR3aa: CASSSPIPNQPQHF; CDR3nt: TGTGCCAGTAGTTCCCCGATCCCAAATCAGCCCCAGCATTTT
d_gene: NA; j_gene: TRBJ2-3; v_gene: TRBV19; abundance: NA; CDR3aa: CATKRGYDTDTQYF; CDR3nt: TGTGCCACGAAACGGGGCTACGACACAGATACGCAGTATTTT
d_gene: NA; j_gene: TRBJ2-3; v_gene: TRBV2; abundance: NA; CDR3aa: CASLRASGGTSTDTQYF; CDR3nt: TGTGCCAGCCTACGGGCCTCGGGTGGGACGAGCACAGATACGCAGTATTTT
d_gene: NA; j_gene: TRBJ1-2; v_gene: TRBV2; abundance: NA; CDR3aa: CASRPVGGGTHGYTF; CDR3nt: TGTGCCAGCAGACCCGTCGGGGGAGGGACGCATGGCTACACCTTC
d_gene: NA; j_gene: TRBJ1-4; v_gene: TRBV7-9; abundance: many; CDR3aa: CASSLFNEKLFF; CDR3nt: TGTGCCAGCAGCCTTTTCAATGAAAAACTGTTTTTT
d_gene: NA; j_gene: TRBJ2-5; v_gene: TRBV7-9; abundance: NA; CDR3aa: CASSTRDRSSQTQYF; CDR3nt: TGTGCCAGCAGCACACGGGACCGCTCGAGTCAGACCCAGTACTTC
d_gene: NA; j_gene: TRBJ1-5; v_gene: TRBV16; abundance: NA; CDR3aa: CASSQSFGGGQPQHF; CDR3nt: TGTGCCAGCAGCCAATCGTTCGGGGGAGGCCAGCCCCAGCATTTT
d_gene: NA; j_gene: TRBJ2-5; v_gene: TRBV29-1; abundance: NA; CDR3aa: CSAGWETQYF; CDR3nt: TGCAGCGCCGGTTGGGAGACCCAGTACTTC
d_gene: TRBD1; j_gene: TRBJ1-2; v_gene: TRBV7-2; abundance: NA; CDR3aa: CASSQTGGSGNTF; CDR3nt: TGTGCCAGCAGCCAGACAGGGGGCTCTGGAAACACCTTC
d_gene: TRBD1; j_gene: TRBJ1-1; v_gene: TRBV9; abundance: NA; CDR3aa: CASSPPDRGVTEAFF; CDR3nt: TGTGCCAGCAGCCCCCCCGACAGGGGCGTCACTGAAGCTTTCTTT
d_gene: NA; j_gene: TRBJ1-2; v_gene: TRBV6-2/TRBV6-3; abundance: NA; CDR3aa: CASSYPGQIDGYTF; CDR3nt: TGTGCCAGCAGTTACCCTGGACAGATCGATGGCTACACCTTC
d_gene: NA; j_gene: TRBJ1-2; v_gene: TRBV7-9; abundance: many; CDR3aa: CASSVGDYGYTF; CDR3nt: TGTGCCAGCAGCGTAGGGGACTATGGCTACACCTTC
d_gene: TRBD1; j_gene: TRBJ1-5; v_gene: TRBV19; abundance: few; CDR3aa: CASSKGTGAFNQPQHF; CDR3nt: TGTGCCAGTAGTAAGGGGACAGGGGCCTTCAATCAGCCCCAGCATTTT
d_gene: NA; j_gene: TRBJ2-7; v_gene: TRBV29-1; abundance: many; CDR3aa: CSVEVDAGPAYEQYF; CDR3nt: TGCAGCGTTGAAGTCGATGCAGGACCCGCCTACGAGCAGTACTTC
d_gene: NA; j_gene: TRBJ2-5; v_gene: TRBV25-1; abundance: NA; CDR3aa: CASSESVVRIKYF; CDR3nt: TGTGCCAGCAGTGAATCGGTGGTTCGGATCAAGTACTTC
d_gene: TRBD1; j_gene: TRBJ1-3; v_gene: TRBV6-5; abundance: few; CDR3aa: CASSYPGQGFGNTIYF; CDR3nt: TGTGCCAGCAGTTATCCGGGACAGGGATTCGGAAACACCATATATTTT
d_gene: NA; j_gene: TRBJ1-1; v_gene: TRBV10-2; abundance: NA; CDR3aa: CASRARVSTEAFF; CDR3nt: TGCGCCAGCAGGGCCAGGGTATCCACTGAAGCTTTCTTT
d_gene: NA; j_gene: TRBJ2-7; v_gene: TRBV6-1; abundance: NA; CDR3aa: CASRPGQRTYEQYF; CDR3nt: TGTGCCAGCAGACCAGGACAGCGAACCTACGAGCAGTACTTC
d_gene: NA; j_gene: TRBJ2-7; v_gene: TRBV19; abundance: NA; CDR3aa: CASSLNSDEQYF; CDR3nt: TGTGCCAGTAGTCTCAACTCCGATGAGCAGTACTTC
d_gene: NA; j_gene: TRBJ2-7; v_gene: TRBV5-6; abundance: NA; CDR3aa: CVRSEVSYEQYF; CDR3nt: TGTGTGCGCAGCGAAGTCTCCTACGAGCAGTACTTC
d_gene: NA; j_gene: TRBJ1-3; v_gene: TRBV18; abundance: NA; CDR3aa: CASSPVEDNTIYF; CDR3nt: TGTGCCAGCTCACCAGTCGAAGATAACACCATATATTTT
d_gene: TRBD1; j_gene: TRBJ1-5; v_gene: TRBV19; abundance: few; CDR3aa: CASSPHRDRANQPQHF; CDR3nt: TGTGCCAGTAGTCCACACCGGGACAGGGCGAATCAGCCCCAGCATTTT
d_gene: NA; j_gene: TRBJ1-1; v_gene: TRBV2; abundance: many; CDR3aa: CASTQGGYEGTEAFF; CDR3nt: TGTGCCAGCACCCAAGGGGGATACGAAGGCACTGAAGCTTTCTTT
d_gene: TRBD1; j_gene: TRBJ2-5; v_gene: TRBV15; abundance: many; CDR3aa: CATCRGRGETQYF; CDR3nt: TGTGCCACCTGCAGGGGGCGGGGAGAGACCCAGTACTTC